Presented here are 3 T cell receptor beta chains from one specimen sequenced in a study of brain T cells in children with intractable seizures. This sample's time point: blood from clinic visit 5 months post-surgery; TSC patient then seizure free. Assay used: immunoSEQ multiplex PCR; TCRdb lists only in-frame clones, some missing. The sample holds around 340,000 clones, over 90% seen once. The sequencing used peripheral blood, collected more than 4 months after surgery. The receptors originated from a boy under two years old with tuberous sclerosis and intractable seizures.

The rearrangement uses TRBV5-4 and TRBJ1-1; no clear D. V lost 3 bases to trimming and J lost 3 bases, with 12 bases between them. The CDR3 length is 14 residues. Germline CDR1 reads SGHNT; CDR2 reads YYREEE (reference sequence). The CDR3 DNA reads as TGTGCCAGCAGCTCCGTTCCCGAAGACACTGAAGCTTTCTTT. Encoded protein: CASSSVPEDTEAFF.

The chain employs TRBV4-1 and TRBJ2-7; perhaps TRBD1 as D (5 bases). Germline V gene sequence: CDR1 MGHRA, CDR2 YSYEKL. V lost 7 bases and J 2 bases, leaving 12 bases between the germline ends. This CDR3 is built from 13 residues. Written as DNA, the CDR3 is TGCGCCAGCAACCAGATAGGGGCCTACGAGCAGTACTTC. Its protein is CASNQIGAYEQYF.

This chain uses TRBV5-1 with TRBJ2-5; D is perhaps TRBD1 (5 bases). Per the germline V gene, CDR1 is SGHRS and CDR2 is YFSETQ. Trimming shortened V by 0 bases and J by 5 bases, and 11 bases separated the two germline ends. This CDR3 region has 14 residues. As DNA, the CDR3 is TGCGCCAGCAGCTTGGAAGGGGTGACCGAGACCCAGTACTTC. The encoded protein is CASSLEGVTETQYF.